Listed below are T cell receptor beta chains from one sample, sequenced in a study of T cells in Graves' hyperthyroidism and ophthalmopathy. TCRdb processed the multiplex PCR reads anew with MiXCR; each CDR3 protein has one entry. The sample contains approximately 740,000 distinct CDR3 sequences, 12% to 15% of which appear only once. The sequenced sample was blood. These receptor sequences come from a woman aged 18-30 years with Graves' hyperthyroidism. Each CDR3 is given with its conserved first and last residue. A D gene is named only where the DNA matches it firmly. The size field is filled for only some rows; it gives once, few, many or a size class.

TRBJ2-2 | many | TRBV6-5 | . | TGTGCCAGCAGTTATATGGTGGTGACCGGGGAGCTGTTTTTT | CASSYMVVTGELFF
TRBJ2-1 | . | TRBV2 | TRBD2 | TGTGCCAGCAGACGGACTAGCGGGATGGGTGAGCAGTTCTTC | CASRRTSGMGEQFF
TRBJ2-7 | . | TRBV20-1 | TRBD1 | TGCAGTGCACCAAGGCAGGGGGCCTACGAGCAGTACTTC | CSAPRQGAYEQYF
TRBJ1-5 | . | TRBV24-1 | . | TGTGCCACCAGTCCGGATCCTTGGGGCAATCAGCCCCAGCATTTT | CATSPDPWGNQPQHF
TRBJ2-1 | . | TRBV7-2 | . | TGTGCCAGCAGCCCGAGCCTGGGGGCCAATGAGCAGTTCTTC | CASSPSLGANEQFF
TRBJ2-1 | few | TRBV29-1 | TRBD2 | TGCAGCGTTACGACTAGCGGGAGGTACAATGAGCAGTTCTTC | CSVTTSGRYNEQFF
TRBJ2-7 | few | TRBV7-8 | TRBD2 | TGTGCCAGCAGCCAATTCCAGGGACTAAGCTCCTACGAGCAGTACTTC | CASSQFQGLSSYEQYF
TRBJ2-3 | . | TRBV7-8 | . | TGTGCCAGCAGCGAAACATGGACAACTGCAGATACGCAGTATTTT | CASSETWTTADTQYF
TRBJ2-5 | few | TRBV20-1 | . | TGCAGTGCGCCCGTCAGCGGAGGGCCTCAAGAGACCCAGTACTTC | CSAPVSGGPQETQYF
TRBJ1-1 | . | TRBV29-1 | . | TGCAGCGTTGAAGATAGTCTAAAGAGGGGAGCTTTCTTT | CSVEDSLKRGAFF
TRBJ2-3 | . | TRBV28 | . | TGTGCCAGCAGTAGTCCAGGAGGGGTATATGAAGATACGCAGTATTTT | CASSSPGGVYEDTQYF
TRBJ1-2 | many | TRBV27 | . | TGTGCCAGCGGGTTTGACAGTTCGTTCTATGGCTACACCTTC | CASGFDSSFYGYTF
TRBJ1-2 | many | TRBV24-1 | . | TGTGCCACCAGTGATACACGACAGGCTAACTATGGCTACACCTTC | CATSDTRQANYGYTF
TRBJ2-5 | many | TRBV7-9 | . | TGTGCCAGCGGTCAAGAGACCCAGTACTTC | CASGQETQYF
TRBJ2-5 | many | TRBV11-2 | . | TGTGCCAGCAGCCCGCACTACGCTACTAGCACGGAGACCCAGTACTTC | CASSPHYATSTETQYF
TRBJ1-5 | few | TRBV20-1 | . | TGCAGTGCTAGGGGGGGTTCCAGCAATCAGCCCCAGCATTTT | CSARGGSSNQPQHF
TRBJ1-1 | . | TRBV2 | TRBD1 | TGTGCCAGCAGTGAATTTCAGGGGGCGCGGAACACTGAAGCTTTCTTT | CASSEFQGARNTEAFF
TRBJ2-7 | many | TRBV7-2 | . | TGTGCCAGCAGCTTAGGTTCGGGAGCTTCAAACGAGCAGTACTTC | CASSLGSGASNEQYF
TRBJ1-1 | many | TRBV7-3 | . | TGTGCCAGCAGCGACGGGGGTTCGCCTGAAGCTTTCTTT | CASSDGGSPEAFF
TRBJ2-4 | . | TRBV29-1 | . | TGCAGCGTTGAAGGGGGGGAATGGGACGTAACCAAAAACATTCAGTACTTC | CSVEGGEWDVTKNIQYF
TRBJ2-7 | many | TRBV20-1 | TRBD2 | TGCAGTGCTCCGGCCCAGACTAGCCCCCGTGAGCAGTACTTC | CSAPAQTSPREQYF
TRBJ2-1 | . | TRBV7-3 | TRBD2 | TGTGCCAGCAGCCCTACTCTGGGACTAGCGGGAGACACCGCACAGTACAATGAGCAGTTCTTC | CASSPTLGLAGDTAQYNEQFF
TRBJ1-5 | many | TRBV20-1 | . | TGCAGTGCTAGAGAGGCAGGGGAAGTTCAGCCCCAGCATTTT | CSAREAGEVQPQHF
TRBJ1-1 | few | TRBV19 | . | TGTGCCAGTAGTATAGCTGCTGAAGCTTTCTTT | CASSIAAEAFF
TRBJ1-2 | . | TRBV6-5 | . | TGTGCCAGCAGTTCATACTCGGACATCTCAAATGGCTACACCTTC | CASSSYSDISNGYTF
TRBJ1-6 | many | TRBV30 | . | TGTGCCTGGAGCAGCGTATCAGGGTGGAATTCACCCCTCCACTTT | CAWSSVSGWNSPLHF
TRBJ1-1 | few | TRBV20-1 | TRBD1 | TGCAGTGCTATGAGGACAGGGGGGATGGTCACTGAAGCTTTCTTT | CSAMRTGGMVTEAFF
TRBJ2-3 | many | TRBV10-1 | . | TGCGCCAGCAGTGAGTCGATGGGGCCACCACCCCGGGGCACAGATACGCAGTATTTT | CASSESMGPPPRGTDTQYF
TRBJ2-4 | few | TRBV20-1 | TRBD2 | TGCAGTGCCCTCACGGGGGGAGATCGAAACATTCAGTACTTC | CSALTGGDRNIQYF
TRBJ2-1 | many | TRBV4-1 | . | TGCGCCAGCAGCCGAGCTAGGCTAGGCGGGGCCGGCAATGAGCAGTTCTTC | CASSRARLGGAGNEQFF
TRBJ2-1 | many | TRBV28 | . | TGTGCCAGCACCACTCGGTCCTTGCGGCAGTTCTTC | CASTTRSLRQFF
TRBJ2-3 | few | TRBV7-2 | . | TGTGCCAGCAGGCCGGGACACCCCACAGATACGCAGTATTTT | CASRPGHPTDTQYF
TRBJ1-2 | many | TRBV27 | . | TGTGCCAGCAGTTTATATCTAGGGGCGACTTATGGCTACACCTTC | CASSLYLGATYGYTF
TRBJ2-1 | many | TRBV7-2 | . | TGTGCCAGCAGCAAATTAGCGCCCTCCTACAATGAGCAGTTCTTC | CASSKLAPSYNEQFF
TRBJ2-3 | . | TRBV15 | TRBD1 | TGTGCCACGCTCCTGACCGGGACAGGGACCAAAGATACGCAGTATTTT | CATLLTGTGTKDTQYF
TRBJ2-2 | many | TRBV18 | TRBD2 | TGTGCCAGCTCACCTCAGGCTAGCGGATCTAACACCGGGGAGCTGTTTTTT | CASSPQASGSNTGELFF
TRBJ2-1 | few | TRBV12-3/TRBV12-4 | TRBD2 | TGTGCCAGCAGCACGGCGCTAGCGGAGAATTACAATGAGCAGTTCTTC | CASSTALAENYNEQFF
TRBJ2-7 | many | TRBV11-2 | TRBD1 | TGTGCCAGCAGGTGGGGACAGGGTTCCTACGAGCAGTACTTC | CASRWGQGSYEQYF
TRBJ1-1 | . | TRBV5-6 | . | TGTGCCAGCAGCCCCCTTGTCTCGGGCAGGGAGGCTTTCTTT | CASSPLVSGREAFF
TRBJ2-3 | many | TRBV7-9 | . | TGTGCCAGCAATGGACAAGTCACAGATACGCAGTATTTT | CASNGQVTDTQYF
TRBJ1-1 | many | TRBV10-2 | . | TGCGCTTGTGGGGGAAACACTGAAGCTTTCTTT | CACGGNTEAFF
TRBJ2-1 | few | TRBV6-1 | . | TGTGCCAGCAGTCCCTTACAGGGAAATCTTTACAATGAGCAGTTCTTC | CASSPLQGNLYNEQFF
TRBJ2-1 | many | TRBV7-9 | TRBD1 | TGTGCCAGCAGCCACGGACAGGGGCTTAAGTTCTTC | CASSHGQGLKFF